One and the same sample provided the 3 T cell receptor beta chains below, sequenced in a study of tumor and adjacent non-tumor tissue in lung cancer. The library came from three nested PCR rounds adapted from ARM-PCR protocols. One entry per CDR3 protein, called by TCRdb with MiXCR from the multiplex PCR reads. The sample has about 110,000 distinct CDR3 sequences; roughly 84% are singletons. This sample's RNA came from whole unsorted tissue. The sequencing sample was made of lung tumor tissue. The origin of the receptors is a man aged 70-80 years with non-small cell lung cancer.

V is TRBV11-2 and J is TRBJ1-1; D gene unclear. The CDR3 consists of 13 residues. V was trimmed by 7 bases and J by 8 bases, leaving 17 bases between them. Germline V gives CDR1 SGHAT, CDR2 FQNNGV. CDR3 amino acids: CASNGMVLAEAFF. The CDR3 DNA reads TGTGCCAGCAACGGAATGGTTCTAGCGGAAGCTTTCTTT.

Of note for this clonotype: Germline is not matched at one junction end, which may reflect a read error. The CDR3 DNA is TGTGCTAGCAGCTCTTGTGGGTACGAGCAGTACTTC. Its translation is CASSSCGYEQYF. The chain uses TRBV5-4 and TRBJ2-7; D gene uncertain. Looked up from germline, CDR1 is SGHNT and CDR2 is YYREEE (reference sequence). The CDR3 is made up of 12 amino acids.

To note about this clonotype: Relative to the germline gene, one junction end is altered; a read error may explain this. The rearrangement joins TRBV6-1 to TRBJ2-1, with D unresolved. The CDR3 loop spans 14 amino acids. Germline V CDR1 and CDR2: MNHNS, SASEGT. CDR3 residues: CAGSEVAGSNVQFF. The CDR3, as DNA: TGTGCCGGCAGTGAAGTGGCAGGAAGCAATGTGCAGTTCTTC.